This TCR beta chain was captured in a study of T cell responses to AZD1222 COVID-19 vaccine. The table came from immunoSEQ multiplex PCR; TCRdb's copy has only in-frame clones and leaves some out. The profile covers about 150,000 clones, with over 85% appearing a single time and 1.5% to 2% taken by the ten largest. In the case of this clone: The antigen remains unidentified.

CDR1 and CDR2 (germline): MNHEY, SVGAGI. V dropped 10 bases and J dropped 5; count of bases not matched to a gene: 7. The CDR3 covers 13 residues. Whole-study results and caveats: Once two AZD1222 doses were given, Spike-specific TCR breadth and depth went up. The sample set comprised mostly white British donors with more females, and clonal diversity was possibly underestimated.

The chain employs TRBV6-5 and TRBJ2-1; 8 nucleotides agree with TRBD2. The sequenced sample was peripheral blood, obtained on day 0 of AZD1222 vaccination. The source of this sequence is an adult in good health. As DNA, the CDR3 is TGTGCCATCAAACGGGGGGGAGACAATGAGCAGTTCTTC. Protein sequence: CAIKRGGDNEQFF.